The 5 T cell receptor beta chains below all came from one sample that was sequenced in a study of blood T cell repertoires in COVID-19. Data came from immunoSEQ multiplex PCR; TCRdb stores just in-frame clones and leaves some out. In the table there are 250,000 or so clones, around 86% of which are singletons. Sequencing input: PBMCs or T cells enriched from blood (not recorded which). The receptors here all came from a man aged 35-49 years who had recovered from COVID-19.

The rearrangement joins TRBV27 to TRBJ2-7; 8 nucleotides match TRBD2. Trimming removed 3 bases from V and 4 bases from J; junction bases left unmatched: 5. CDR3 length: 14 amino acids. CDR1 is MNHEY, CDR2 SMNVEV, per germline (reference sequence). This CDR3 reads CASSFERGPYEQYF. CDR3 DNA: TGTGCCAGCAGTTTCGAGCGGGGGCCTTACGAGCAGTACTTC.

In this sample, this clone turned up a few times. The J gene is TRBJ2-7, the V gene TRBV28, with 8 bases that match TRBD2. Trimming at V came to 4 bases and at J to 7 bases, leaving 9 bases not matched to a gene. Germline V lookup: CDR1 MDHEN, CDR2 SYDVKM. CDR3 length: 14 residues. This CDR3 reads CASSSSGWSFEQYF. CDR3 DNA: TGTGCCAGCAGTTCTAGCGGGTGGTCGTTTGAGCAGTACTTC.

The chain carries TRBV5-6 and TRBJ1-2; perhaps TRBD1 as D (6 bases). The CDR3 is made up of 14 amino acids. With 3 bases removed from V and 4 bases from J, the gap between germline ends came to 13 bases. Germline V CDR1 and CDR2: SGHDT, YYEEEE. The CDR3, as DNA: TGTGCCAGCAGCTCCCTAGACAGGCGCTATGGCTACACCTTC. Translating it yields CASSSLDRRYGYTF.

CDR3 in DNA: TGTGCCAGCAGTTTCTCTCAGGGGGCGCGCACTGAAGCTTTCTTT. It yields the protein CASSFSQGARTEAFF. The V call is TRBV27, the J call TRBJ1-1; the match to TRBD1 covers 8 bases. This CDR3 region has 15 residues. With 3 bases clipped from V and 4 bases from J, the junction kept 7 bases outside the gene matches. The germline V gene has CDR1 MNHEY and CDR2 SMNVEV (reference sequence).

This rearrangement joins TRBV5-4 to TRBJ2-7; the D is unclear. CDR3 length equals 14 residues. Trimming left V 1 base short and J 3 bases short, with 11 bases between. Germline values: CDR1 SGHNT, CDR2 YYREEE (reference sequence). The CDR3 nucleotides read TGTGCCAGCAGCTTGAATTTCGAGTACTACGAGCAGTACTTC. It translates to CASSLNFEYYEQYF.